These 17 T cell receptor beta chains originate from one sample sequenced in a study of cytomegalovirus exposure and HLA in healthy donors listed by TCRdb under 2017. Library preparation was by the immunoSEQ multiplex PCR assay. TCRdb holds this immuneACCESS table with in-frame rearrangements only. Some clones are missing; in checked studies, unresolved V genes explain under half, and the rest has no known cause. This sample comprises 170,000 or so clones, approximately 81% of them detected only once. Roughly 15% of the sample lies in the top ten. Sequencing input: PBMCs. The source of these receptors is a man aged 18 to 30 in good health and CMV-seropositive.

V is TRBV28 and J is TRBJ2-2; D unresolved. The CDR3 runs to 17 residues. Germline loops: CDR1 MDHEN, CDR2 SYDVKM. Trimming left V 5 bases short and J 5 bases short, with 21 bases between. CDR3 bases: TGTGCCAGCAGTAAGGCCTTCGGTTTAGCCGCGACCGGGGAGCTGTTTTTT. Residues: CASSKAFGLAATGELFF.

CDR3 sequence (DNA): TGTGCCAGCAGCCAAACGACAGGGTCGGCTTTCTTT. Translated: CASSQTTGSAFF. This chain uses TRBV7-9 with TRBJ1-1; 7 bases line up with TRBD1. Germline V gene lookup returns CDR1 SEHNR and CDR2 FQNEAQ (reference sequence). The CDR3 loop spans 12 amino acids. Germline trimming cut 5 bases from V and 11 bases from J; bases unmatched to any gene: 8.

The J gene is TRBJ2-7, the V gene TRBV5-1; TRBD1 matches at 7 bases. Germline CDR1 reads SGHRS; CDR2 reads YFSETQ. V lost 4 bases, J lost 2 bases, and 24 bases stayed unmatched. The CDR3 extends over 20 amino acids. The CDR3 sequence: CASSPQTRDSTLSLTYEQYF. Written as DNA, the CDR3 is TGCGCCAGCAGCCCACAGACCCGGGACAGTACCCTAAGCCTCACCTACGAGCAGTACTTC.

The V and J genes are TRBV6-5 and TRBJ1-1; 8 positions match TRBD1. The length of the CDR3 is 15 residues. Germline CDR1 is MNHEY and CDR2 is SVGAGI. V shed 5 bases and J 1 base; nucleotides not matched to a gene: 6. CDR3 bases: TGTGCCAGCAGTCACCGACAGGGGAGGAACACTGAAGCTTTCTTT. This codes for CASSHRQGRNTEAFF.

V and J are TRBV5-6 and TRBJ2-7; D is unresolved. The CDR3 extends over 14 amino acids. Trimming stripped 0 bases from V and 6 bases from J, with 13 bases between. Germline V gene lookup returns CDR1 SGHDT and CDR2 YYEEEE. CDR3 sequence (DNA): TGTGCCAGCAGCTTGGGGCGGTATCTCGGCGAGCAGTACTTC. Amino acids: CASSLGRYLGEQYF. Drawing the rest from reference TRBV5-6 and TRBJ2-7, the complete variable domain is DAGVTQSPTHLIKTRGQQVTLRCSPKSGHDTVSWYQQALGQGPQFIFQYYEEEERQRGNFPDRFSGHQFPNYSSELNVNALLLGDSALYLCASSLGRYLGEQYFGPGTRLTVT.

As DNA, the CDR3 is TGTGCCAGCAGCTTAGCTCGAGCGGGAGGACCCACGGATACGCAGTATTTT. Translation: CASSLARAGGPTDTQYF. The chain links TRBV7-8 to TRBJ2-3, with 9 bases fitting TRBD2. Germline assignment: CDR1 SGHVS and CDR2 FQNEAQ. Losses at the gene ends were 0 bases for V and 6 bases for J; bases not matched to a gene: 10. The CDR3 runs 17 residues. Full variable domain (rest looked up from reference TRBV7-8 and TRBJ2-3): GAGVSQSPRYKVAKRGQDVALRCDPISGHVSLFWYQQALGQGPEFLTYFQNEAQLDKSGLPSDRFFAERPEGSVSTLKIQRTQQEDSAVYLCASSLARAGGPTDTQYFGPGTRLTVL.

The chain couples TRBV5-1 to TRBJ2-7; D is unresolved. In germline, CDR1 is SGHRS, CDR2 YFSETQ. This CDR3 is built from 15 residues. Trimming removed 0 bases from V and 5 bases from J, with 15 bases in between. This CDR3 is CASSLVEQSLHEQYF. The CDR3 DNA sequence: TGCGCCAGCAGCTTGGTAGAACAGTCGCTTCACGAGCAGTACTTC.

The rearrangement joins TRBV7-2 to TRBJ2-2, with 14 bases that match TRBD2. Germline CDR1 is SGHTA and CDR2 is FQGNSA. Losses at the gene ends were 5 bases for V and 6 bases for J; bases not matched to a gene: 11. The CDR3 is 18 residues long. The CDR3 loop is CASSGRLAGGHGAGELFF. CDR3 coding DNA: TGTGCCAGCAGCGGACGACTAGCGGGAGGGCATGGCGCCGGGGAGCTGTTTTTT.

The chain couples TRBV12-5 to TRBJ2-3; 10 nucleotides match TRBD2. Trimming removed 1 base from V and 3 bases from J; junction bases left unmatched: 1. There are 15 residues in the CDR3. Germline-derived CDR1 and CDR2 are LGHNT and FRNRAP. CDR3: CASGLEAGGTDTQYF. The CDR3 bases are TGTGCTAGTGGTTTGGAAGCGGGAGGGACAGATACGCAGTATTTT.

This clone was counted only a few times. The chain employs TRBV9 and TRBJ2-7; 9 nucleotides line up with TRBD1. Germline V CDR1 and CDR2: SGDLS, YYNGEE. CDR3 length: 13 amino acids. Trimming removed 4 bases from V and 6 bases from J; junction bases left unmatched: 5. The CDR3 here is CASSSGTGFEQYF. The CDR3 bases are TGTGCCAGCAGCTCAGGGACAGGGTTCGAGCAGTACTTC. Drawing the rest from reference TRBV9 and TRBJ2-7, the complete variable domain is DSGVTQTPKHLITATGQRVTLRCSPRSGDLSVYWYQQSLDQGLQFLIQYYNGEERAKGNILERFSAQQFPDLHSELNLSSLELGDSALYFCASSSGTGFEQYFGPGTRLTVT.

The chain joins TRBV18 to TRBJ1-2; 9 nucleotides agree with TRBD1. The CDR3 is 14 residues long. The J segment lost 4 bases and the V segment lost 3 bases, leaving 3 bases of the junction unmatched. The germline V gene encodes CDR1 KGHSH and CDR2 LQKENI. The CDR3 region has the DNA TGTGCCAGCTCACCTGACAGGGGGTTCTATGGCTACACCTTC. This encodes CASSPDRGFYGYTF.

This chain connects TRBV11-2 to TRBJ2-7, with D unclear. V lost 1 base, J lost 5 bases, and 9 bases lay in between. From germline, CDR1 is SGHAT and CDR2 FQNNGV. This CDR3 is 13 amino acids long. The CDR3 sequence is CASSLGWSDEQYF. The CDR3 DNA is TGTGCCAGCAGCTTAGGGTGGTCAGACGAGCAGTACTTC.

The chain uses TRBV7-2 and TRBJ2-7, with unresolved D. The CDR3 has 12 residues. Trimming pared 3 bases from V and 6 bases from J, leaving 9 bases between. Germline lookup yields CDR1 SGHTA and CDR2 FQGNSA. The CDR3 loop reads CASSFSRVEQYF. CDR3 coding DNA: TGTGCCAGCAGCTTTAGTCGGGTCGAGCAGTACTTC.

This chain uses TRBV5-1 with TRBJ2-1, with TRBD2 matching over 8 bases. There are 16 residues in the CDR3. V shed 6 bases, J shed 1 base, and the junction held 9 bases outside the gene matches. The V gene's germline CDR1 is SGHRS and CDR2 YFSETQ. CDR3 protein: CASIPGLAESYNEQFF. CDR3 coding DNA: TGCGCCAGCATCCCTGGACTAGCCGAGTCCTACAATGAGCAGTTCTTC.

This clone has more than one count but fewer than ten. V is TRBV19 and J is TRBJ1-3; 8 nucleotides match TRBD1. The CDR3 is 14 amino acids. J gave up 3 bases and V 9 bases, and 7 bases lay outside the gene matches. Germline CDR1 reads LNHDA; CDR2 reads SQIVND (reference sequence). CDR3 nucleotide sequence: TGTGCCAGCCGACATACAGGGGGTGGAAACACCATATATTTT. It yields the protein CASRHTGGGNTIYF.

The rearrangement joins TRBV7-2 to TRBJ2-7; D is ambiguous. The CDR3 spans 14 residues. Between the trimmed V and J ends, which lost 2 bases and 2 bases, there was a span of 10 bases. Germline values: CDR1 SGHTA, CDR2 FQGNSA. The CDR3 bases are TGTGCCAGCAGCTTATACCTAGAGCCCTACGAGCAGTACTTC. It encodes CASSLYLEPYEQYF.

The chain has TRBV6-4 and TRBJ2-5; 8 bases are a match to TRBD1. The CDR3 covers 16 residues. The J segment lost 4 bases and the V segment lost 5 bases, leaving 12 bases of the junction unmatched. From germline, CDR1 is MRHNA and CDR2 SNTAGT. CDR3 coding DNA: TGTGCCAGCAGTCCTGGACAGGGTGGGGCCGGAGAGACCCAGTACTTC. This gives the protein CASSPGQGGAGETQYF.